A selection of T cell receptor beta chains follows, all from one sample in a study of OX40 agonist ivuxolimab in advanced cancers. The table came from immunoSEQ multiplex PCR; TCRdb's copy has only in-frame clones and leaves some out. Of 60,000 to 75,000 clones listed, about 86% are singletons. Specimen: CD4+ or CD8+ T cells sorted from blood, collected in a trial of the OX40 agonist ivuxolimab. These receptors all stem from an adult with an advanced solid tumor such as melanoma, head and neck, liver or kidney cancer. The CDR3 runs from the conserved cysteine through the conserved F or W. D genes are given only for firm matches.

CDR3: CASSPGGTSGQETQYF
V: TRBV4-3
D: TRBD2

CDR3: CASSPRPGTGFMNTEAFF
V: TRBV18
D: -

CDR3: CASSTGQDNGELFF
V: TRBV11-3
D: TRBD1

CDR3: CASSLNEKLFF
V: TRBV11-3
D: -

CDR3: CATSRAEGANTEAFF
V: TRBV15
D: -

CDR3: CASSLASGQGLGNSPLHF
V: TRBV5-4
D: TRBD1

CDR3: CASSRQGHNEQFF
V: TRBV11-2
D: TRBD1

CDR3: CASSPGPDREKLFF
V: TRBV18
D: -

CDR3: CASSRDGGNNQPQHF
V: TRBV11-2
D: -

CDR3: CASRAGVPYEQYF
V: TRBV6-1
D: -

CDR3: CSVAQGGDQETQYF
V: TRBV29-1
D: -

CDR3: CASSQVYEETQYF
V: TRBV4-3
D: -

CDR3: CASSSSRRGGYGYTF
V: TRBV7-9
D: -

CDR3: CASRRGVGETQYF
V: TRBV11-2
D: -

CDR3: CASSFPNSPLHF
V: TRBV6-5
D: -

CDR3: CASSAPGINEQFF
V: TRBV25-1
D: -

CDR3: CASSIAAVGGELFF
V: TRBV19
D: -

CDR3: CAGELFSNEKLFF
V: TRBV7-9
D: -

CDR3: CASSLIGRKGRVTYNSPLHF
V: TRBV28
D: -

CDR3: CSVQDLSGNTIYF
V: TRBV29-1
D: -

CDR3: CASSHGLEGRETQYF
V: TRBV7-9
D: -

CDR3: CATSSGSAGNIQYF
V: TRBV15
D: -

CDR3: CASSPQYEQYF
V: TRBV7-2
D: -

CDR3: CASSLEAVTEAFF
V: TRBV5-1
D: -

CDR3: CASSFARGLQEAKTQYF
V: TRBV11-1
D: -

CDR3: CASSPTGSGEKLFF
V: TRBV2
D: TRBD1

CDR3: CASSISGQGETQYF
V: TRBV19
D: TRBD1

CDR3: CASSVGGGESYEQYF
V: TRBV9
D: TRBD2

CDR3: CASSFRPGHGELFF
V: TRBV5-6
D: -

CDR3: CASSFSSGNTIYF
V: TRBV11-3
D: -

CDR3: CASSRLARQPQHF
V: TRBV7-2
D: -

CDR3: CASSPMTGGMDGYTF
V: TRBV18
D: TRBD1

CDR3: CSVEAGGAGQPQHF
V: TRBV29-1
D: -

CDR3: CASSLDVEAFF
V: TRBV11-3
D: -

CDR3: CASRSTGASPETQYF
V: TRBV19
D: -

CDR3: CASKGRVDTGELFF
V: TRBV2
D: -

CDR3: CARSGDAGSEKLFF
V: TRBV5-1
D: -

CDR3: CASSSARQMNTEAFF
V: TRBV5-1
D: -

CDR3: CASSAQGNTEAFF
V: TRBV19
D: -

CDR3: CASSSNTEAFF
V: TRBV7-3
D: -

CDR3: CASSQDRGHTEAFF
V: TRBV6-5
D: TRBD1

CDR3: CSVRGDGYGYTF
V: TRBV29-1
D: -

CDR3: CASAPGTGGQPQHF
V: TRBV12-5
D: TRBD1

CDR3: CASSPTSGGVGETQYF
V: TRBV5-1
D: TRBD2

CDR3: CASSHASGGNTEAFF
V: TRBV7-2
D: -

CDR3: CATSRVRFGNQPQHF
V: TRBV15
D: -

CDR3: CASSLGGGLAGEQFF
V: TRBV7-2
D: -

CDR3: CASSPDTMNTEAFF
V: TRBV7-8
D: -

CDR3: CAISEVTGSNQPQHF
V: TRBV10-3
D: -

CDR3: CATSREGQKNTEAFF
V: TRBV15
D: TRBD1

CDR3: CASRVEGTKNIQYF
V: TRBV5-1
D: -

CDR3: CASSGGGNQPQHF
V: TRBV9
D: -

CDR3: CASSPGQRAMNTEAFF
V: TRBV5-1
D: -

CDR3: CASSQDGRGNQPQHF
V: TRBV4-1
D: -

CDR3: CASSPAQGPSGNTIYF
V: TRBV18
D: -

CDR3: CASSLGTGGLNTEAFF
V: TRBV28
D: TRBD1

CDR3: CSGRSSYEQYF
V: TRBV29-1
D: -